The 31 T cell receptor beta chains in this list originate from one sample, sequenced in a study of T-cell reconstitution after alpha-beta-depleted transplantation in children listed by TCRdb under 2016. The method behind the library was PCR. These reads were obtained on an Illumina HiSeq 2500. To normalize quantification of the TCRbeta repertoire, the TCR libraries were built with molecular barcoding that relied on unique molecular identifiers. TCRdb reanalyzed the raw reads on its own, using fastp at Q25 for trimming and MiXCR for clone calling, and kept in-frame beta chains. Rows with one shared CDR3 protein collapse into an entry with the most common genes and DNA. This sample lists tens of thousands of distinct CDR3 sequences; 6% to 8.5% were detected once. The leading ten clones occupy around 2.4% of the sample. This specimen was PBMCs from the stem cell graft donor, taken from the stem cell graft. The source of these receptors is a human donor who donated a stem cell graft to a child with acute lymphoblastic leukemia.

This clonotype was recorded many times. The chain combines TRBV4-3 with TRBJ2-7; D unclear. Germline lookup yields CDR1 LGHNA and CDR2 YSLEER. The CDR3 length is 14 residues. The V end lost 0 bases, the J end lost 2 bases, and 8 bases lay between the germline ends. CDR3 protein: CASSQDIRTYEQYF. The CDR3 nucleotides read TGCGCCAGCAGCCAAGATATCAGAACCTACGAGCAGTACTTC.

This clonotype was detected ten times or more. The rearrangement links TRBV24-1 to TRBJ1-1; no clear D gene. V was trimmed by 7 bases and J by 5 bases, leaving 16 bases between them. Per germline, CDR1 KGHDR and CDR2 SFDVKD. CDR3 length equals 14 residues. The chain's CDR3 is CATRPGRVGTEAFF. DNA of the CDR3: TGTGCCACCAGACCCGGGAGGGTAGGAACTGAAGCTTTCTTT.

The genes are TRBV13 and TRBJ2-1, with D perhaps matching TRBD2 (5 bases). The germline V gene encodes CDR1 PRHDT and CDR2 FYEKMQ (reference sequence). The CDR3 runs to 13 residues. The germline V and J ends were trimmed by 0 bases and 15 bases, with 15 bases remaining between them. CDR3 nucleotides: TGTGCCAGCAGCTTAGGTGGCTACAAGGCGGGGTTCTTC. Translation gives CASSLGGYKAGFF.

The V gene is TRBV7-3, the J gene TRBJ2-3; D is perhaps TRBD2 (5 bases). V was shortened by 5 bases and J by 2 bases, with 20 bases between the two germline ends. This CDR3 contains 17 residues. CDR1 is SGHTA and CDR2 is FQGTGA in the germline V gene. Here the CDR3 reads CASSRYGVKRSTDTQYF. The CDR3 coding sequence is TGTGCCAGCAGCCGTTACGGGGTAAAGCGGTCCACAGATACGCAGTATTTT.

This clonotype has ten or more counts. The V call is TRBV29-1, the J call TRBJ2-1, with D maybe TRBD1 (7 bases). The CDR3 covers 12 residues. Germline CDR1 reads SQVTM; CDR2 reads ANQGSEA. V lost 5 bases, J lost 8 bases, and 13 bases lay in between. The CDR3 sequence is CSVHSRGDEQFF. CDR3 DNA sequence: TGCAGCGTTCATTCCAGGGGGGATGAGCAGTTCTTC.

This chain joins TRBV6-4 and TRBJ1-6; TRBD1 might be the D (6 bases). The CDR3 consists of 15 residues. Germline V gene data show CDR1 as MRHNA and CDR2 as SNTAGT. V lost 6 bases and J 7 bases, leaving 16 bases between the germline ends. The CDR3 loop is CASRPYGGGNSPLHF. The CDR3 nucleotides read TGTGCCAGCAGGCCCTATGGGGGGGGCAATTCACCCCTCCACTTT.

This clonotype was seen ten or more times. This chain joins TRBV11-2 and TRBJ1-1; D call uncertain. Trimming took 7 bases from V and 0 from J, leaving 15 bases between them. The CDR3 covers 15 residues. CDR1 is SGHAT and CDR2 is FQNNGV in the germline V gene. CDR3: CASTPNGPMNTEAFF. The CDR3 DNA reads TGTGCCAGCACCCCGAACGGGCCCATGAACACTGAAGCTTTCTTT.

This clonotype was counted between two and nine times. This sequence joins TRBV12-3 or TRBV12-4 and TRBJ2-2, with D hard to call. The CDR3 covers 11 residues. The V and J ends lost 7 bases and 7 bases respectively, with 7 bases between them. CDR3 nucleotides: TGTGCCAGCAACGGAGTCGGGGAGCTGTTTTTT. Protein sequence: CASNGVGELFF.

The chain links TRBV7-9 to TRBJ2-7; tentative D call: TRBD1 (6 bases). This CDR3 is built from 12 residues. Germline CDR1 and CDR2: SEHNR and FQNEAQ (reference sequence). With 4 bases removed from V and 6 bases from J, the gap between germline ends came to 10 bases. CDR3 in DNA: TGTGCCAGCAGCTGGGGACAAACCGAGCAGTACTTC. Its translation: CASSWGQTEQYF. Filled out from reference TRBV7-9 and TRBJ2-7, the complete variable domain reads DTGVSQNPRHKITKRGQNVTFRCDPISEHNRLYWYRQTLGQGPEFLTYFQNEAQLEKSRLLSDRFSAERPKGSFSTLEIQRTEQGDSAMYLCASSWGQTEQYFGPGTRLTVT.

This clonotype was observed a few times. This chain links TRBV5-6 with TRBJ2-7; 11 bases fit TRBD2. The CDR3 spans 15 residues. Germline lookup yields CDR1 SGHDT and CDR2 YYEEEE. V lost 4 bases to trimming and J lost 3 bases; unmatched junction nucleotides: 6. The CDR3 region has the DNA TGTGCCAGCAGCACGGGACTAGCGGACATCTACGAGCAGTACTTC. Protein product: CASSTGLADIYEQYF.

The gene calls are TRBV27 and TRBJ2-2; TRBD1 might be the D (5 bases). Trimming removed 4 bases at V and 5 bases at J, with 14 bases between. Germline V lookup: CDR1 MNHEY, CDR2 SMNVEV (reference sequence). The CDR3 loop spans 15 amino acids. CDR3 residues: CASSSDRQSTGELFF. CDR3 bases: TGTGCCAGCAGTTCCGACCGACAGTCTACCGGGGAGCTGTTTTTT.

This clonotype was seen only once. This may be a read error, as it is one base from a much larger clone. The CDR3 does not end in the conserved phenylalanine or tryptophan, so this is likely a read error. The chain has TRBV5-1 and TRBJ2-5; D is uncertain. V lost 4 bases and J lost 3, with 10 bases in between. The CDR3 totals 13 residues. The V gene's germline CDR1 is SGHRS and CDR2 YFSETQ. The CDR3 loop reads CASSPGGEETQYS. CDR3 DNA: TGCGCCAGCAGCCCGGGTGGGGAAGAGACCCAGTACTCC.

This clonotype was recorded at least ten times. The chain links TRBV6-1 to TRBJ2-7; tentative D call: TRBD2 (5 bases). The CDR3 contains 15 residues. Germline CDR1 is MNHNS and CDR2 is SASEGT. Trimming took 6 bases from V and 3 from J, leaving 18 bases between them. For the CDR3, the DNA is TGTGCCAGCAGCCCGCGGCGGGTGTCCTTCTACGAGCAGTACTTC. Its protein product is CASSPRRVSFYEQYF.

This clonotype has at least ten counts. The V and J genes are TRBV7-9 and TRBJ1-2; no definite D call. The CDR3 is 16 amino acids. V lost 4 bases and J 3 bases, leaving 18 bases between the germline ends. Germline V lookup: CDR1 SEHNR, CDR2 FQNEAQ (reference sequence). The DNA for the CDR3 is TGTGCCAGCAGCTCCCCGGGCCTAGGGCTGGACTATGGCTACACCTTC. It yields the protein CASSSPGLGLDYGYTF. Filled out from reference TRBV7-9 and TRBJ1-2, the complete variable domain reads DTGVSQNPRHKITKRGQNVTFRCDPISEHNRLYWYRQTLGQGPEFLTYFQNEAQLEKSRLLSDRFSAERPKGSFSTLEIQRTEQGDSAMYLCASSSPGLGLDYGYTFGSGTRLTVV.

This clonotype has a count of ten or more. This chain connects TRBV6-1 to TRBJ2-7; 8 bases agree with TRBD1. Germline V gene lookup returns CDR1 MNHNS and CDR2 SASEGT. Unmatched junction bases numbered 6, after V lost 5 bases and J lost 3 bases. The length of the CDR3 is 14 residues. The CDR3 loop is CASSRQGAHYEQYF. In DNA form, the CDR3 reads TGTGCCAGCAGTCGTCAGGGGGCTCACTACGAGCAGTACTTC.

This clonotype was detected many times. V gene TRBV13 combines with J gene TRBJ1-1; D not resolved. Trimming removed 5 bases at V and 3 bases at J, with 13 bases between. Looked up from germline, CDR1 is PRHDT and CDR2 is FYEKMQ (reference sequence). The CDR3 is 14 amino acids. The CDR3 sequence is CASSALGRYTEAFF. CDR3 nucleotides: TGTGCCAGCAGCGCTCTTGGGCGGTACACTGAAGCTTTCTTT.

The chain joins TRBV6-5 to TRBJ2-7; D unresolved. The CDR3 extends over 13 amino acids. V was clipped by 4 bases and J by 1 base, with 8 bases between them. Germline V lookup: CDR1 MNHEY, CDR2 SVGAGI. CDR3: CASSWGNSYEQYF. CDR3 nucleotide sequence: TGTGCCAGCAGTTGGGGTAATTCCTACGAGCAGTACTTC.

This clonotype was detected many times. This sequence joins TRBV7-8 and TRBJ2-7; 7 nucleotides agree with TRBD1. Germline V gene lookup returns CDR1 SGHVS and CDR2 FQNEAQ. V lost 2 bases and J lost 3; bases outside the gene matches: 4. The CDR3 is 14 amino acids. CDR3 loop: CASSLSTGVYEQYF. CDR3 DNA sequence: TGTGCCAGCAGCTTAAGTACAGGGGTCTACGAGCAGTACTTC.

This clonotype was seen ten or more times. The chain is built from TRBV2 and TRBJ2-7; the D gene could be TRBD1 or TRBD2 (5 bases each). With 7 bases removed from V and 0 bases from J, the gap between germline ends came to 16 bases. Germline loops: CDR1 SNHLY, CDR2 FYNNEI. CDR3 length: 15 amino acids. The CDR3 sequence is CASIGTGSLSYEQYF. In DNA form, the CDR3 reads TGTGCCAGCATCGGGACGGGCAGCCTCTCCTACGAGCAGTACTTC.

The V gene is TRBV5-1, the J gene TRBJ2-3; tentatively, D is TRBD1 (5 bases). The CDR3 sequence is 16 residues long. Germline lookup yields CDR1 SGHRS and CDR2 YFSETQ. V was clipped by 3 bases and J by 0 bases, with 14 bases between them. In DNA, the CDR3 is TGCGCCAGCAGCTCTGGTGGGGCCTATAGCACAGATACGCAGTATTTT. Protein product: CASSSGGAYSTDTQYF.

This sequence joins TRBV2 and TRBJ1-3; 8 positions match TRBD1. Trimming took 4 bases from V and 4 from J; bases not matched to a gene: 0. The CDR3 is made up of 13 amino acids. Per germline, CDR1 SNHLY and CDR2 FYNNEI. CDR3 nucleotide sequence: TGTGCCAGCAGTGGACAGGGGGGAAACACCATATATTTT. Translating gives CASSGQGGNTIYF.

The gene calls are TRBV7-9 and TRBJ2-1; TRBD1 matches 7 bases. V lost 8 bases to trimming and J lost 4 bases; unmatched junction nucleotides: 11. CDR1 SEHNR and CDR2 FQNEAQ come from the germline V gene (reference sequence). This CDR3 has 15 residues. The CDR3 reads CASLSLGTAYNEQFF. The CDR3 nucleotides read TGTGCCAGCCTTTCTCTCGGGACAGCATACAATGAGCAGTTCTTC.

J is TRBJ2-7 and V is TRBV7-8, with 10 bases lining up with TRBD2. With 4 bases clipped from V and 1 base from J, the junction kept 4 bases outside the gene matches. This CDR3 has 15 residues. Germline loops: CDR1 SGHVS, CDR2 FQNEAQ. This CDR3 is CASSSGTSDSYEQYF. CDR3 DNA sequence: TGTGCCAGCAGCTCCGGGACTAGCGATTCCTACGAGCAGTACTTC.

This clonotype was recorded at least ten times. The chain links TRBV5-1 to TRBJ1-2; D unresolved. The CDR3 is made up of 14 amino acids. Deletions cut 4 bases from V and 2 bases from J, with 12 bases between. Germline CDR1 SGHRS, CDR2 YFSETQ. CDR3 in amino acids: CASSRMDGNYGYTF. The CDR3 DNA reads as TGCGCCAGCAGCAGGATGGACGGAAACTATGGCTACACCTTC.

This clonotype has at least ten counts. This chain connects TRBV27 to TRBJ1-1, with D uncertain. Germline lookup yields CDR1 MNHEY and CDR2 SMNVEV (reference sequence). The CDR3 extends over 14 amino acids. The V end was cut by 5 bases, the J end by 6 bases, with 16 bases between. The chain's CDR3 is CASSPSVLRSEAFF. Written as DNA, the CDR3 is TGTGCCAGCAGTCCCTCGGTCTTAAGGTCTGAAGCTTTCTTT.

This clonotype was seen a handful of times. This sequence joins TRBV10-3 and TRBJ2-2; D ambiguous. This CDR3 spans 16 amino acids. Germline loops: CDR1 ENHRY, CDR2 SYGVKD. Trimming removed 3 bases from V and 5 bases from J, with 16 bases in between. CDR3 nucleotides: TGTGCCATCAGTGATTGGACCTCCAAGCCTACCGGGGAGCTGTTTTTT. This translates into CAISDWTSKPTGELFF.

This clonotype was counted at least ten times. The CDR3 loop reads CASSPVANEKLFF. The DNA for the CDR3 is TGTGCCAGCAGCCCAGTGGCTAATGAAAAACTGTTTTTT. V usage is TRBV4-2 and J usage is TRBJ1-4, with D unresolved. This CDR3 spans 13 amino acids. Germline values: CDR1 LGHNA, CDR2 YNFKEQ. V lost 4 bases, J lost 3 bases, and 6 bases lay in between.

This clonotype was detected many times. The chain couples TRBV5-1 to TRBJ1-2; D unresolved. V dropped 0 bases and J dropped 2 bases, with 5 bases sitting between them. The CDR3 contains 13 residues. Looked up from germline, CDR1 is SGHRS and CDR2 is YFSETQ. The CDR3 region has the DNA TGCGCCAGCAGCTTGGCTCCCAACTATGGCTACACCTTC. Amino acid sequence: CASSLAPNYGYTF.

Many counts were recorded for this clonotype. V and J are TRBV6-1 and TRBJ1-6, with 8 bases that match TRBD1. V trimming: 4 bases; J trimming: 9 bases; junction bases outside the gene matches: 2. The CDR3 runs 13 residues. Germline V gene sequence: CDR1 MNHNS, CDR2 SASEGT. In DNA, the CDR3 is TGTGCCAGCAGTGTCGGGACAGGTTCACCCCTCCACTTT. It is translated as CASSVGTGSPLHF.

This clonotype came up many times. This chain joins TRBV5-1 and TRBJ1-1; possible D gene TRBD1, 5 bases. The V gene lost 5 bases and the J gene lost 6 bases, with 17 bases spanning the gap. CDR3 length: 14 residues. CDR1 and CDR2 from the germline V gene are SGHRS and YFSETQ. CDR3 protein: CASSGGREMAEAFF. Here the CDR3 DNA reads TGCGCCAGCAGTGGGGGTAGAGAGATGGCTGAAGCTTTCTTT. Full variable domain (remainder filled in from reference TRBV5-1 and TRBJ1-1): KAGVTQTPRYLIKTRGQQVTLSCSPISGHRSVSWYQQTPGQGLQFLFEYFSETQRNKGNFPGRFSGRQFSNSRSEMNVSTLELGDSALYLCASSGGREMAEAFFGQGTRLTVV.

This clonotype was observed at least ten times. V and J are TRBV5-1 and TRBJ1-6; tentatively, D is TRBD1 (5 bases). Trimming removed 0 bases at V and 7 bases at J, with 8 bases between. The CDR3 runs to 14 residues. Germline CDR1 is SGHRS and CDR2 is YFSETQ. The CDR3 sequence is CASSLGQNNSPLHF. The DNA for the CDR3 is TGCGCCAGCAGCTTGGGACAGAACAATTCACCCCTCCACTTT.